These 14 T cell receptor beta chains were all obtained from the same sample, sequenced in a study of Ad26.COV2.S vaccination and SARS-CoV-2 variants listed by TCRdb under 2021. Reading the label with the study, this specimen's treatment or condition is: around 19 received Ad26.COV2.S at low or high dose, single or two shots; roughly 5 received placebo; per-sample allocation not given. Repertoires of vaccine and placebo recipients were sequenced from samples collected on day 63 after the first injection. Library preparation used the immunoSEQ multiplex PCR assay. Imported from immuneACCESS, the table was reduced by TCRdb to in-frame sequences with V and J called. These copies leave out some clones; in studies compared against another copy, an unresolved V gene accounts for under half, and the cause of the remainder is not known. In this sample the table shows 430,000 or so clones, around 90% of which occur a single time. The leading ten clones occupy more than 9% of the sample.

The material sequenced was peripheral blood, taken in a trial of Ad26.COV2.S vaccine versus placebo. These TCRs come from a person aged 18-65 years who received the Ad26.COV2.S COVID-19 vaccine or a placebo.

The chain links TRBV2 to TRBJ1-1; D is uncertain. In germline, CDR1 is SNHLY, CDR2 FYNNEI. The CDR3 has 14 residues. The germline V and J ends were trimmed by 6 bases and 5 bases, with 16 bases remaining between them. For the CDR3, the DNA is TGTGCCAGCAGGGAAACACGGCCGGGAACTGAAGCTTTCTTT. As protein: CASRETRPGTEAFF.

In its sample, this clone was seen once. CDR3 residues: CASSQDFGGLEYF. The CDR3, as DNA: TGCGCCAGCAGCCAAGATTTCGGGGGACTGGAGTACTTC. The chain joins TRBV4-3 to TRBJ2-4; perhaps TRBD2 as D (6 bases). Trimming removed 0 bases from V and 14 bases from J, with 14 bases in between. Germline V gives CDR1 LGHNA, CDR2 YSLEER. CDR3 length: 13 amino acids.

The CDR3 nucleotides are TGTGCCAGCAGTTTACGACTCTCTTCCTCCGGGGAGCTGTTTTTT. Its translation is CASSLRLSSSGELFF. The chain uses TRBV27 and TRBJ2-2; D is unresolved. The V and J ends lost 2 bases and 6 bases respectively, with 13 bases between them. The germline V gene has CDR1 MNHEY and CDR2 SMNVEV (reference sequence). The CDR3 totals 15 residues.

The CDR3 loop reads CASRREGLRTDTQYF. Written as DNA, the CDR3 is TGTGCCAGCAGGCGGGAGGGTTTGAGAACAGATACGCAGTATTTT. The chain recombines TRBV2 with TRBJ2-3, with 9 bases fitting TRBD2. CDR3 size: 15 residues. Germline CDR1 SNHLY, CDR2 FYNNEI. With 6 bases clipped from V and 3 bases from J, the junction kept 7 bases outside the gene matches.

The gene calls are TRBV4-1 and TRBJ2-7, with 12 bases aligning to TRBD1. The J segment lost 4 bases and the V segment lost 5 bases, leaving 6 bases of the junction unmatched. From germline, CDR1 is MGHRA and CDR2 YSYEKL. CDR3 length: 15 amino acids. CDR3: CASSSGTGGIYEQYF. CDR3 DNA: TGCGCCAGCAGCTCCGGGACAGGGGGCATATACGAGCAGTACTTC.

V and J are TRBV13 and TRBJ2-7; 8 bases are shared with TRBD2. The V gene end was trimmed by 8 bases and the J gene end by 3 bases; junction bases not matched to a gene: 9. Germline V CDR1 and CDR2: PRHDT, FYEKMQ (reference sequence). This CDR3 is built from 14 residues. The CDR3 sequence is CASGRASGLYEQYF. The CDR3 bases are TGTGCCAGCGGGCGAGCTAGCGGGCTCTACGAGCAGTACTTC.

The J gene is TRBJ1-5, the V gene TRBV27, with D maybe TRBD1 (6 bases). Germline V CDR1 and CDR2: MNHEY, SMNVEV (reference sequence). Trimming stripped 2 bases from V and 7 bases from J, with 12 bases between. This CDR3 contains 14 residues. CDR3 DNA sequence: TGTGCCAGCAGTTTACTGGGGGCCGGGCAGCCCCAGCATTTT. Residues: CASSLLGAGQPQHF.

This chain connects TRBV5-5 to TRBJ2-1; 9 nucleotides line up with TRBD1. The V gene's germline CDR1 is SGHKS and CDR2 YYEKEE (reference sequence). The length of the CDR3 is 15 residues. V was pared by 4 bases and J by 8 bases, with 10 bases of the junction left unmatched. The CDR3 is CASSPGTGSQDEQFF. CDR3 coding DNA: TGTGCCAGCAGCCCCGGGACAGGGTCTCAAGATGAGCAGTTCTTC.

This sequence joins TRBV29-1 and TRBJ2-1; 9 bases agree with TRBD1. V shed 4 bases, J shed 4 bases, and the junction held 20 bases outside the gene matches. Germline values: CDR1 SQVTM, CDR2 ANQGSEA. The CDR3 sequence is 19 residues long. Here the CDR3 DNA reads TGCAGCGTTGGTAAGACAGGGGGAAGCCGAAAAGGACAATACAATGAGCAGTTCTTC. It encodes CSVGKTGGSRKGQYNEQFF.

The chain carries TRBV7-9 and TRBJ2-7; TRBD2 aligns across 9 bases. CDR1 and CDR2 from the germline V gene are SEHNR and FQNEAQ (reference sequence). V lost 5 bases, J lost 0 bases, and 11 bases stayed unmatched. The CDR3 has 17 amino acids. As DNA, the CDR3 is TGTGCCAGCAGCCCTCGACTAGCGGTTCACAGCTCCTACGAGCAGTACTTC. Protein product: CASSPRLAVHSSYEQYF. Full variable domain (missing parts from reference TRBV7-9 and TRBJ2-7): DTGVSQNPRHKITKRGQNVTFRCDPISEHNRLYWYRQTLGQGPEFLTYFQNEAQLEKSRLLSDRFSAERPKGSFSTLEIQRTEQGDSAMYLCASSPRLAVHSSYEQYFGPGTRLTVT.

The rearrangement links TRBV11-2 to TRBJ2-7; 9 bases match TRBD1. Germline V CDR1 and CDR2: SGHAT, FQNNGV. Trimming cost V 6 bases and J 1 base; bases outside gene matches: 7. CDR3 length: 15 residues. In DNA, the CDR3 is TGTGCCAGCAGGCGCCCGGGACAGGGTTCCTACGAGCAGTACTTC. Its translation: CASRRPGQGSYEQYF. Full variable domain (missing parts from reference TRBV11-2 and TRBJ2-7): EAGVAQSPRYKIIEKRQSVAFWCNPISGHATLYWYQQILGQGPKLLIQFQNNGVVDDSQLPKDRFSAERLKGVDSTLKIQPAKLEDSAVYLCASRRPGQGSYEQYFGPGTRLTVT.

The J gene is TRBJ1-5, the V gene TRBV12-5; D is possibly TRBD1 (5 bases). V lost 3 bases, J lost 4 bases, and 7 bases lay in between. The CDR3 length is 13 residues. Germline V gives CDR1 LGHNT, CDR2 FRNRAP. The CDR3 DNA reads TGTGCTAGTGGTTTTGGGGGGAATCAGCCCCAGCATTTT. Amino acid sequence: CASGFGGNQPQHF. Using reference TRBV12-5 and TRBJ1-5 for the parts outside the CDR3, the full variable domain is DARVTQTPRHKVTEMGQEVTMRCQPILGHNTVFWYRQTMMQGLELLAYFRNRAPLDDSGMPKDRFSAEMPDATLATLKIQPSEPRDSAVYFCASGFGGNQPQHFGDGTRLSIL.

CDR3 bases: TGTGCCAGCAGTCTACAGGGGTCGAACACTGAAGCTTTCTTT. This sequence encodes CASSLQGSNTEAFF. The chain recombines TRBV6-5 with TRBJ1-1; 7 bases are a match to TRBD1. CDR3 size: 14 residues. J gave up 1 base and V 5 bases, and 4 bases lay outside the gene matches. The germline V gene encodes CDR1 MNHEY and CDR2 SVGAGI.

V and J are TRBV19 and TRBJ2-1; a weak D match, TRBD2 (6 bases). The CDR3 runs 13 residues. In germline, CDR1 is LNHDA, CDR2 SQIVND (reference sequence). Trimming shortened V by 7 bases and J by 12 bases, and 19 bases separated the two germline ends. In DNA form, the CDR3 reads TGTGCCAGTACCCACGGTGGAGGGGCTGTGCAGTTCTTC. Its translation: CASTHGGGAVQFF. Combining the CDR3 with reference TRBV19 and TRBJ2-1 gives the whole variable domain DGGITQSPKYLFRKEGQNVTLSCEQNLNHDAMYWYRQDPGQGLRLIYYSQIVNDFQKGDIAEGYSVSREKKESFPLTVTSAQKNPTAFYLCASTHGGGAVQFFGPGTRLTVL.